This T cell receptor beta chain comes out of a study of blood T cell repertoires in COVID-19. Turning to the study itself: T cells, B-cell-depleted T cells, or PBMCs provided the cDNA or gDNA that served as material.

Germline V gene sequence: CDR1 MNHEY, CDR2 SMNVEV (reference sequence). This CDR3 spans 13 amino acids. The V and J ends lost 3 bases and 4 bases respectively, with 4 bases between them. The protocol was immunoSEQ multiplex PCR, while the TCRdb copy is restricted to in-frame clones and leaves out a portion. The table lists under 300,000 clones, nearly 90% of them singletons, with around 0.78% in the top ten. The TCR sequence derives from a woman aged 30 to 39 with acute or convalescent COVID-19. This chain joins TRBV27 and TRBJ1-6; D remains unclear. Sequenced: peripheral blood. CDR3 sequence reads: CASSFGYNSPLHF. The DNA of the CDR3 is TGTGCCAGCAGTTTCGGTTATAATTCACCCCTCCACTTT.